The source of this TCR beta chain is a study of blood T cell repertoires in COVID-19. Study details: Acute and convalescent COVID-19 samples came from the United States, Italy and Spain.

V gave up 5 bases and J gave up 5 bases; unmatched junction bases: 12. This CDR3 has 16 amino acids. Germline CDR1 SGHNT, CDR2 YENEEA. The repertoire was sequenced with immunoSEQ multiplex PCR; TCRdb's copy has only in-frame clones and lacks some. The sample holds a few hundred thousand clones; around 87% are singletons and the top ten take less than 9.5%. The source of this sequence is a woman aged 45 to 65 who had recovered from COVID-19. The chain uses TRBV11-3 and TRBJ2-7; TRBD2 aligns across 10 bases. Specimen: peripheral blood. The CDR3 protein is CASSPGGTSGAHEQYF. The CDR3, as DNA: TGTGCCAGCAGCCCCGGCGGTACTAGCGGGGCCCACGAGCAGTACTTC.